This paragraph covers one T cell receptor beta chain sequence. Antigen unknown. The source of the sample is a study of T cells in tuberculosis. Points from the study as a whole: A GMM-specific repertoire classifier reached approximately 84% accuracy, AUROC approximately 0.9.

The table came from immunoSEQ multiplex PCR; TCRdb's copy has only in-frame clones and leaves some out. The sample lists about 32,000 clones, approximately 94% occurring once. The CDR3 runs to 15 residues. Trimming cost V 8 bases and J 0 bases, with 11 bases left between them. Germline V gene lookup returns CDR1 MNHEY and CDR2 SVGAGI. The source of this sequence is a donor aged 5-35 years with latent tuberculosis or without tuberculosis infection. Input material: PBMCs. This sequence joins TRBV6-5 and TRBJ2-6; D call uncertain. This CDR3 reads CASRPQSSGANVLTF. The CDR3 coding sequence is TGTGCCAGCCGCCCACAGAGCTCTGGGGCCAACGTCCTGACTTTC.